What follows is one T cell receptor (beta chain) and its context. The antigen is not known. This record belongs to a study of T cell responses to AZD1222 COVID-19 vaccine. Study observations and caveats: A rise in Spike-specific TCR breadth and depth followed two AZD1222 doses.

V lost 3 bases, J lost 5 bases, and 10 bases stayed unmatched. The CDR3 is made up of 16 amino acids. Germline-derived CDR1 and CDR2 are SGHNT and YYREEE (reference sequence). Assay used: immunoSEQ multiplex PCR; TCRdb lists only in-frame clones, some missing. Here the sample spans 150,000 or so clones, more than 85% being singletons. The sequence was collected from an adult who received the AZD1222 COVID-19 vaccine. Specimen: peripheral blood, collected 28 days after the second AZD1222 dose. This chain connects TRBV5-4 to TRBJ1-2; TRBD1 agrees at 10 bases. In nucleotides, the CDR3 is TGTGCCAGCAGCTCGGGGGACAGGGGTCGCAGTTATGGCTACACCTTC. It specifies CASSSGDRGRSYGYTF.